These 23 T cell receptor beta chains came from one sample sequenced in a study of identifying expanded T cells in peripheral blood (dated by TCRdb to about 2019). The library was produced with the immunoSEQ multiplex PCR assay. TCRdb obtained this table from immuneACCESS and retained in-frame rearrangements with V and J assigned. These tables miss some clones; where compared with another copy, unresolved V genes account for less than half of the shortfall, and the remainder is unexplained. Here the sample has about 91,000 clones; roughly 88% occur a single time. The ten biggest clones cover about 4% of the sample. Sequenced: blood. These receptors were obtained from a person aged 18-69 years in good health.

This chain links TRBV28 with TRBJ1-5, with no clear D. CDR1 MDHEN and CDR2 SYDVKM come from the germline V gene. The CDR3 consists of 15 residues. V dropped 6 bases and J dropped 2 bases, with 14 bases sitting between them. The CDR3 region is CASRVRGYGNQPQHF. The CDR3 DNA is TGTGCCAGCAGAGTAAGAGGGTACGGCAATCAGCCCCAGCATTTT.

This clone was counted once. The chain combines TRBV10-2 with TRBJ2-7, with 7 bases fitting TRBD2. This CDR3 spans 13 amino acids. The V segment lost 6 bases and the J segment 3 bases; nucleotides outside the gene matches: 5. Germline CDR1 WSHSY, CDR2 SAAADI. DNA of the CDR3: TGCGCCAGCAGCCTAGCTAGCGGCTACGAGCAGTACTTC. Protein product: CASSLASGYEQYF.

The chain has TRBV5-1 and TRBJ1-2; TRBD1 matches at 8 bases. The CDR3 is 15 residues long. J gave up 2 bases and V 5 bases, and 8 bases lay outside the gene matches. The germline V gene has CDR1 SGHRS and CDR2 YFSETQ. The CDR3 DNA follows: TGCGCCAGCAGTTTTACCGGGACAGGCAACTATGGCTACACCTTC. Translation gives CASSFTGTGNYGYTF. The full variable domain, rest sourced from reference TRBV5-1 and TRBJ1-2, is KAGVTQTPRYLIKTRGQQVTLSCSPISGHRSVSWYQQTPGQGLQFLFEYFSETQRNKGNFPGRFSGRQFSNSRSEMNVSTLELGDSALYLCASSFTGTGNYGYTFGSGTRLTVV.

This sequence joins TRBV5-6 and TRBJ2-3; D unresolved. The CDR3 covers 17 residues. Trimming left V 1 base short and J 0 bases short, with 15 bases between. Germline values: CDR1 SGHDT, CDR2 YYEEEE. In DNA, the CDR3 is TGTGCCAGCAGCTTGTACGGGCGTCAAGCTAGCACAGATACGCAGTATTTT. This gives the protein CASSLYGRQASTDTQYF.

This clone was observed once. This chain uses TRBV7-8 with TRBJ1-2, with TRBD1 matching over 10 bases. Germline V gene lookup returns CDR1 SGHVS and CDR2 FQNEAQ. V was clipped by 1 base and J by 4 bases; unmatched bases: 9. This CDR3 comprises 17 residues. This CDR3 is CASSLEFDRGRSYGYTF. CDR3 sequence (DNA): TGTGCCAGCAGCTTAGAATTTGACAGGGGGCGAAGCTATGGCTACACCTTC.

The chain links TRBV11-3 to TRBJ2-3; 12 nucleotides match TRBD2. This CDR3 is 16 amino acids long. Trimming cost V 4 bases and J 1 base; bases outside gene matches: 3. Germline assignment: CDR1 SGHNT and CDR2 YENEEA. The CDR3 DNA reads TGTGCCAGCAGCTCCGGGACTAGCGGGCGCACAGATACGCAGTATTTT. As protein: CASSSGTSGRTDTQYF.

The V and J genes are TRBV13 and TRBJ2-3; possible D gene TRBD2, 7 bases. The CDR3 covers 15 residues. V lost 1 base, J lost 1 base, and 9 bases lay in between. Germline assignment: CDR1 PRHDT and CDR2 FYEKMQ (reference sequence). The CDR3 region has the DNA TGTGCCAGCAGCTTAGAAGGGGGGGGCACAGATACGCAGTATTTT. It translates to CASSLEGGGTDTQYF. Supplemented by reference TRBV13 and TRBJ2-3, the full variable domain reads AAGVIQSPRHLIKEKRETATLKCYPIPRHDTVYWYQQGPGQDPQFLISFYEKMQSDKGSIPDRFSAQQFSDYHSELNMSSLELGDSALYFCASSLEGGGTDTQYFGPGTRLTVL.

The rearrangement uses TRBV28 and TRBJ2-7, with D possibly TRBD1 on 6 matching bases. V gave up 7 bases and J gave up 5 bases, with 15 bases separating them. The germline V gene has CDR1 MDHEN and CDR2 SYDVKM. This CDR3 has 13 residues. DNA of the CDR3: TGTGCCAGCAATGTGGGGGCTGGGAACGAGCAGTACTTC. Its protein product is CASNVGAGNEQYF.

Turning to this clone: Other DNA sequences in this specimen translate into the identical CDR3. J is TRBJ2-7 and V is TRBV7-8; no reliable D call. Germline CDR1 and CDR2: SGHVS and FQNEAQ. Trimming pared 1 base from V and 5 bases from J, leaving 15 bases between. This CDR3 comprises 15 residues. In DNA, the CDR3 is TGTGCCAGCAGCTTAGGGGTGGGAATTCAACACGAGCAGTACTTC. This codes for CASSLGVGIQHEQYF.

CDR3 sequence: CASSPTSGAYNEQFF. As DNA, the CDR3 is TGCGCCAGCAGCCCGACTAGCGGAGCCTACAATGAGCAGTTCTTC. The chain recombines TRBV5-1 with TRBJ2-1; 9 bases match TRBD2. This CDR3 has 15 residues. Unmatched junction bases numbered 4, after V lost 4 bases and J lost 2 bases. Germline lookup yields CDR1 SGHRS and CDR2 YFSETQ.

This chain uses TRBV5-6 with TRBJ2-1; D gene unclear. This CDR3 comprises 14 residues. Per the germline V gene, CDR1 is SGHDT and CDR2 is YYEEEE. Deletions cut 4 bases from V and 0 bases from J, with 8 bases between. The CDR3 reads CASSEYSSYNEQFF. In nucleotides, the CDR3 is TGTGCCAGCAGCGAATACAGCTCCTACAATGAGCAGTTCTTC.

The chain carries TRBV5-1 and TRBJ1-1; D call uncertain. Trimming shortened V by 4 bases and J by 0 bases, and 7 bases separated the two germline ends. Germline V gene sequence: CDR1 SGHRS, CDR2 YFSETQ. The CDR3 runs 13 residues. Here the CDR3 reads CASSGGMNTEAFF. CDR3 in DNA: TGCGCCAGCAGCGGAGGGATGAACACTGAAGCTTTCTTT.

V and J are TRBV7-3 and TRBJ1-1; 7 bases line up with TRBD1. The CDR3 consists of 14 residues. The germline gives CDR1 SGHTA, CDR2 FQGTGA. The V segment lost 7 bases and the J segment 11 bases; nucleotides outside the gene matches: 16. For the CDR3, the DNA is TGTGCCAGCACGACCGGGACAGAGGTCTCGCGGGCTTTCTTT. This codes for CASTTGTEVSRAFF.

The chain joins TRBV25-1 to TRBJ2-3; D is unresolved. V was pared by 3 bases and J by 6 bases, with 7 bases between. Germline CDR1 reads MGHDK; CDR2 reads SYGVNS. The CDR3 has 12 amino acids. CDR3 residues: CASSEGPDTQYF. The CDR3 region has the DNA TGTGCCAGCAGTGAGGGCCCGGATACGCAGTATTTT.

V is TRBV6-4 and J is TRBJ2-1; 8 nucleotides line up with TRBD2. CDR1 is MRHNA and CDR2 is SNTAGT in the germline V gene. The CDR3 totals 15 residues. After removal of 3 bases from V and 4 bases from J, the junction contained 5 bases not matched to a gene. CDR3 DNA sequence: TGTGCCAGCAGTGAAGGCGCGGGGGGTTACAATGAGCAGTTCTTC. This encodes CASSEGAGGYNEQFF.

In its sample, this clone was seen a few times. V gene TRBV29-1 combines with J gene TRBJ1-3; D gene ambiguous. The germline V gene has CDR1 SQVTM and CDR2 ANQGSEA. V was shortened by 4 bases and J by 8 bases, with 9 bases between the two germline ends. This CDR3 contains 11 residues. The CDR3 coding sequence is TGCAGCGTTGGCGAGAGGGACACCATATATTTT. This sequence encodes CSVGERDTIYF.

The CDR3 protein is CASSFGHEQETQYF. The CDR3, as DNA: TGTGCCAGCAGTTTCGGGCACGAGCAAGAGACCCAGTACTTC. This sequence joins TRBV27 and TRBJ2-5; D is unresolved. V dropped 3 bases and J dropped 2 bases, with 10 bases sitting between them. This CDR3 is built from 14 residues. Germline CDR1 MNHEY, CDR2 SMNVEV (reference sequence).

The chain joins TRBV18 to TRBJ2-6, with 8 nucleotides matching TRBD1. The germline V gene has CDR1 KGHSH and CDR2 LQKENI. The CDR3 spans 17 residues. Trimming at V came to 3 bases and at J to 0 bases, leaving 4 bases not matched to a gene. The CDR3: CASSPGQGRSGANVLTF. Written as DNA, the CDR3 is TGTGCCAGCTCACCCGGACAGGGCCGCTCTGGGGCCAACGTCCTGACTTTC.

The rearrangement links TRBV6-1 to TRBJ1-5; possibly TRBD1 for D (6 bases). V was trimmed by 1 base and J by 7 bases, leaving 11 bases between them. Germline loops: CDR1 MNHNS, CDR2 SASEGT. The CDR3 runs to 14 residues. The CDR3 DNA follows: TGTGCCAGCAGTGAAGGCAGGGGTGGGCAGCCCCAGCATTTT. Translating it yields CASSEGRGGQPQHF.

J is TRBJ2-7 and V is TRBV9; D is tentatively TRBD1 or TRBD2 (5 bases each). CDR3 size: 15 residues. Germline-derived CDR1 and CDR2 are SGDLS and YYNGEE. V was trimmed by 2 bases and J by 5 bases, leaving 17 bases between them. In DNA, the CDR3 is TGTGCCAGCAGCGTTTCGGGACGGTCTTACCACGAGCAGTACTTC. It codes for CASSVSGRSYHEQYF.

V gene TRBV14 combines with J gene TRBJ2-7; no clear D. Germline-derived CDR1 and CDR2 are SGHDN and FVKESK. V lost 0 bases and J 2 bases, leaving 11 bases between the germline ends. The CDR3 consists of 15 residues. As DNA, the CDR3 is TGTGCCAGCAGCCAAGATCTACGGGCTCCCTACGAGCAGTACTTC. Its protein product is CASSQDLRAPYEQYF.

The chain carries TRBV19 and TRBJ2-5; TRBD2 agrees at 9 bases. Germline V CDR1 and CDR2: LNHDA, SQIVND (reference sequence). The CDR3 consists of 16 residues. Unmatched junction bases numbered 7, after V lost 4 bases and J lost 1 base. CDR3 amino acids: CASSTRLAAPQETQYF. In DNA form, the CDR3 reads TGTGCCAGTAGTACACGACTAGCGGCCCCCCAAGAGACCCAGTACTTC.

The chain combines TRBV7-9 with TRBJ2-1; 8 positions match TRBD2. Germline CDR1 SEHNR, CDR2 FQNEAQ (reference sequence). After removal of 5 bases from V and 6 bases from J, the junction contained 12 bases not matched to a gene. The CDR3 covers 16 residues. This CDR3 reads CASSPRGVAGINEQFF. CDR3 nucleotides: TGTGCCAGCAGCCCTCGGGGGGTAGCGGGGATCAATGAGCAGTTCTTC.